The 18 T cell receptor beta chains given below trace back to one sample, sequenced in a study of long-term antiretroviral therapy in people with HIV. A v3.0 immunoSEQ assay was performed at survey level. Some clones are missing from TCRdb's copy, which holds only in-frame ones; the method was immunoSEQ multiplex PCR. The sample lists more than 15,000 clones; 65% to 80% were seen once. Sequenced material: unsorted PBMCs, taken 0.5 years before starting antiretroviral therapy. The receptor set was obtained from a man between 18 and 29 years old with HIV.

The V call is TRBV11-3, the J call TRBJ2-5; D uncertain. Germline CDR1 is SGHNT and CDR2 is YENEEA. CDR3 length: 13 residues. V shed 2 bases and J shed 3 bases, with 7 bases lying between them. DNA of the CDR3: TGTGCCAGCAGCTTATACTTTAAAGAGACCCAGTACTTC. Its translation: CASSLYFKETQYF.

In this sample, this clone turned up once. The V call is TRBV28, the J call TRBJ2-1; D perhaps matches TRBD2 (6 bases). Germline-derived CDR1 and CDR2 are MDHEN and SYDVKM. With 8 bases removed from V and 10 bases from J, the gap between germline ends came to 15 bases. The CDR3 is 12 amino acids. CDR3 DNA sequence: TGTGCCAGCGGGGACTCAGGAGGCGAGCAGTTCTTC. Residues: CASGDSGGEQFF.

This chain links TRBV27 with TRBJ1-1, with TRBD1 matching over 8 bases. With 5 bases clipped from V and 5 bases from J, the junction kept 10 bases outside the gene matches. The CDR3 runs 15 residues. CDR1 is MNHEY and CDR2 is SMNVEV in the germline V gene (reference sequence). DNA of the CDR3: TGTGCCAGCAGTAAACAAGCAGGGGGCAGGACTGAAGCTTTCTTT. It encodes CASSKQAGGRTEAFF.

This chain connects TRBV7-2 to TRBJ1-1; 8 bases match TRBD1. The CDR3 loop spans 16 amino acids. Trimming at V came to 5 bases and at J to 3 bases, leaving 11 bases not matched to a gene. In germline, CDR1 is SGHTA, CDR2 FQGNSA. The CDR3 spells CASSPLGQGGYTEAFF. Here the CDR3 DNA reads TGTGCCAGCAGCCCTCTAGGACAGGGAGGGTACACTGAAGCTTTCTTT.

The rearrangement joins TRBV19 to TRBJ2-7; perhaps TRBD2 as D (5 bases). CDR1 is LNHDA and CDR2 is SQIVND in the germline V gene (reference sequence). This CDR3 comprises 13 residues. Trimming removed 1 base at V and 4 bases at J, with 8 bases between. Here the CDR3 DNA reads TGTGCCAGTAGTATAGGCCCGGGATACGAGCAGTACTTC. Its translation: CASSIGPGYEQYF.

This chain links TRBV28 with TRBJ1-5; D is ambiguous. The CDR3 is made up of 13 amino acids. V lost 8 bases and J lost 1, with 9 bases in between. Germline V gives CDR1 MDHEN, CDR2 SYDVKM. CDR3 in DNA: TGTGCCAGCCTGGGGTTCAGCAATCAGCCCCAGCATTTT. Translating gives CASLGFSNQPQHF.

The chain carries TRBV11-2 and TRBJ2-7; TRBD2 agrees at 8 bases. The germline gives CDR1 SGHAT, CDR2 FQNNGV. Trimming at V came to 2 bases and at J to 0 bases, leaving 3 bases not matched to a gene. The CDR3 totals 15 residues. CDR3 coding DNA: TGTGCCAGCAGCTTACACGGGGGGGACTCCTACGAGCAGTACTTC. Translating it yields CASSLHGGDSYEQYF.

The rearrangement joins TRBV19 to TRBJ1-1; D possibly corresponds to TRBD1 (5 bases). V lost 5 bases, J lost 6 bases, and 16 bases lay in between. The CDR3 runs 14 residues. CDR1 and CDR2 (germline): LNHDA, SQIVND (reference sequence). CDR3 amino acids: CASSPSGRGPEAFF. CDR3 nucleotides: TGTGCCAGTAGTCCGTCCGGGAGGGGACCTGAAGCTTTCTTT.

The chain has TRBV6-6 and TRBJ1-1; D is ambiguous. The V and J ends lost 2 bases and 1 base respectively, with 11 bases between them. CDR1 and CDR2 (germline): MNHNY, SVGAGI (reference sequence). The CDR3 sequence is 15 residues long. CDR3 in amino acids: CASSYVGEANTEAFF. The CDR3, as DNA: TGTGCCAGCAGTTACGTGGGTGAAGCGAACACTGAAGCTTTCTTT.

The rearrangement uses TRBV7-9 and TRBJ1-2; D unclear. This CDR3 has 13 residues. Trimming removed 5 bases at V and 4 bases at J, with 11 bases between. Germline V gene lookup returns CDR1 SEHNR and CDR2 FQNEAQ (reference sequence). This CDR3 reads CASSPIGVYGYTF. The CDR3 bases are TGTGCCAGCAGCCCAATCGGCGTCTATGGCTACACCTTC.

The sample holds a few counts of this clone. The J gene is TRBJ1-1, the V gene TRBV2; possible D gene TRBD1, 5 bases. Germline CDR1 is SNHLY and CDR2 is FYNNEI. The V end lost 2 bases, the J end lost 1 base, and 8 bases lay between the germline ends. The CDR3 has 14 amino acids. The CDR3 DNA sequence: TGTGCCAGCAGTGAATATCAGGGGAACACTGAAGCTTTCTTT. It encodes CASSEYQGNTEAFF.

The CDR3 DNA reads as TGTGCCAGCAGCTTATACGGGACGGAGAACACTGAAGCTTTCTTT. The encoded protein is CASSLYGTENTEAFF. The V and J genes are TRBV5-5 and TRBJ1-1, with a weak D call TRBD1 (5 bases). The CDR3 length is 15 residues. Germline values: CDR1 SGHKS, CDR2 YYEKEE (reference sequence). The V end lost 2 bases, the J end lost 1 base, and 12 bases lay between the germline ends.

The V call is TRBV5-1, the J call TRBJ1-1; no reliable D call. V was shortened by 3 bases and J by 0 bases, with 15 bases between the two germline ends. This CDR3 is 16 amino acids long. Per the germline V gene, CDR1 is SGHRS and CDR2 is YFSETQ. CDR3 residues: CASSSTTIRMNTEAFF. As DNA, the CDR3 is TGCGCCAGCAGCTCTACCACAATTAGGATGAACACTGAAGCTTTCTTT.

J is TRBJ2-7 and V is TRBV7-9; D ambiguous. V lost 5 bases, J lost 0 bases, and 11 bases lay in between. The V gene's germline CDR1 is SEHNR and CDR2 FQNEAQ (reference sequence). There are 14 residues in the CDR3. CDR3 in DNA: TGTGCCAGCAGCCACGACACGAGCTCCTACGAGCAGTACTTC. Translated: CASSHDTSSYEQYF.

The genes are TRBV28 and TRBJ1-5; weak D call: TRBD1 (5 bases). The CDR3 runs to 11 residues. The germline gives CDR1 MDHEN, CDR2 SYDVKM. V lost 6 bases and J lost 15, with 15 bases in between. The CDR3 region has the DNA TGTGCCAGCAGCCAAGGGACCCGCGCGCATTTT. This codes for CASSQGTRAHF.

CDR3 sequence (DNA): TGTGCCAGCAGCCCGGGACAGCTCAATGAGCAGTTCTTC. It codes for CASSPGQLNEQFF. This rearrangement joins TRBV7-7 to TRBJ2-1, with 7 bases that match TRBD1. After removal of 5 bases from V and 6 bases from J, the junction contained 4 bases not matched to a gene. Germline CDR1 reads SSHAT; CDR2 reads FNYEAQ (reference sequence). The CDR3 runs to 13 residues.

This chain links TRBV29-1 with TRBJ1-1; tentative D call: TRBD1 (5 bases). CDR3 length equals 14 residues. V lost 6 bases to trimming and J lost 4 bases, with 18 bases between them. CDR1 and CDR2 (germline): SQVTM, ANQGSEA. CDR3 sequence (DNA): TGCAGCGTGGGGATTCCAGGGATGCTCACTGAAGCTTTCTTT. Its protein is CSVGIPGMLTEAFF. Full variable domain (rest looked up from reference TRBV29-1 and TRBJ1-1): SAVISQKPSRDICQRGTSLTIQCQVDSQVTMMFWYRQQPGQSLTLIATANQGSEATYESGFVIDKFPISRPNLTFSTLTVSNMSPEDSSIYLCSVGIPGMLTEAFFGQGTRLTVV.

This chain uses TRBV27 with TRBJ1-4; TRBD1 matches 9 bases. Germline V gives CDR1 MNHEY, CDR2 SMNVEV (reference sequence). This CDR3 has 18 amino acids. The V and J ends lost 5 bases and 8 bases, in that order; junction bases with no gene match: 18. The CDR3, as DNA: TGTGCCAGCAGTGAAACCGGGACAGGGTCCCGTGTGTGGGAAAAACTGTTTTTT. Its translation is CASSETGTGSRVWEKLFF.